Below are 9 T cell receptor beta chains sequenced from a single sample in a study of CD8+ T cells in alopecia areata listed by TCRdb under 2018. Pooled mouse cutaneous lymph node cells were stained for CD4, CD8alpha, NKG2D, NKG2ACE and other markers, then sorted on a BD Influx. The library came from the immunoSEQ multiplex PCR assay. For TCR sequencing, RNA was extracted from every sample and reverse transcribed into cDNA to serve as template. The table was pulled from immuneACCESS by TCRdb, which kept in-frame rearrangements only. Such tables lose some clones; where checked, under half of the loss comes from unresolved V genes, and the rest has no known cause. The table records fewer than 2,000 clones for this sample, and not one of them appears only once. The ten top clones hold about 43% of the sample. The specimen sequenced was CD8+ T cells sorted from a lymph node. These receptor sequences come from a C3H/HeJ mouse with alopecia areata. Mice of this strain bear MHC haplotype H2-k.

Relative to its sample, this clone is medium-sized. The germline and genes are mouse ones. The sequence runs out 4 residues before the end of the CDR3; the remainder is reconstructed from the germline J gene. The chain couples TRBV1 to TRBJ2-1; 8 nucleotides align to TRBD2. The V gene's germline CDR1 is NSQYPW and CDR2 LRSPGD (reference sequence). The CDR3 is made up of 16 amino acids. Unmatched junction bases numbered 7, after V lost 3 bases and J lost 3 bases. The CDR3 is CTCSALDWGFYAEQFF. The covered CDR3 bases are TGCACCTGCAGTGCCCTCGACTGGGGTTTCTATGCT. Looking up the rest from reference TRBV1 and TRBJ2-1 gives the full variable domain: VTLLEQNPRWRLVPRGQAVNLRCILKNSQYPWMSWYQQDLQKQLQWLFTLRSPGDKEVKSLPGADYLATRVTDTELRLQVANMSQGRTLYCTCSALDWGFYAEQFFGPGTRLTVL.

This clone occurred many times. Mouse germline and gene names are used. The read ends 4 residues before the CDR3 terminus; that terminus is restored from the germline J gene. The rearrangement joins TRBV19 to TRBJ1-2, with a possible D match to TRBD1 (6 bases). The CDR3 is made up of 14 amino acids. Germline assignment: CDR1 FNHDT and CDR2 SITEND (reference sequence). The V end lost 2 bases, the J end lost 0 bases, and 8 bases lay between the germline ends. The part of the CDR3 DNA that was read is TGTGCCAGCAGTATGACAGGTTCAAACTCC. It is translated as CASSMTGSNS. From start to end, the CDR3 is CASSMTGSNSDYTF.

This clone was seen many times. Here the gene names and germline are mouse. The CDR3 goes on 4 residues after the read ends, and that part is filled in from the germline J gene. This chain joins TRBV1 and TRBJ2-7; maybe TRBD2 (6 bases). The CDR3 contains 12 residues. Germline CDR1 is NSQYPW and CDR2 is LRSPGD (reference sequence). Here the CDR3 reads CTCSAGGDEQYF. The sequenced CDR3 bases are TGCACCTGCAGTGCAGGGGGGGAT.

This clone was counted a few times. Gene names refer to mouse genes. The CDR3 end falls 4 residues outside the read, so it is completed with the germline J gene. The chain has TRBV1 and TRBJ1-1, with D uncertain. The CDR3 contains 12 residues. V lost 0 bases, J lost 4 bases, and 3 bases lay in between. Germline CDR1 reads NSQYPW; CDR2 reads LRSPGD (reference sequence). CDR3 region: CTCSAEGTEVFF. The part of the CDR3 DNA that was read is TGCACCTGCAGTGCAGAAGGCACA.

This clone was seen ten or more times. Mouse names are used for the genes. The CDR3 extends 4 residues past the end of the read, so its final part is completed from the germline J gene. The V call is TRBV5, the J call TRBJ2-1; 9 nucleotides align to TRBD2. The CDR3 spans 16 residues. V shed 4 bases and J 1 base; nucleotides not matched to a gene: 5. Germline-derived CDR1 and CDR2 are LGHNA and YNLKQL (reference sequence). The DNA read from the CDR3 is TGTGCCAGCAGCCCCCAAGGGACTGGGAACTATGCT. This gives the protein CASSPQGTGNYA. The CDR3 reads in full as CASSPQGTGNYAEQFF.

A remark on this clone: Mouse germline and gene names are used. CDR3 in amino acids: CASSRGGRHYAEQFF. The CDR3 DNA, read in part, is TGTGCCAGCTCTCGGGGGGGCAGACACTATGCT. The chain recombines TRBV12-1 with TRBJ2-1; 8 bases map to TRBD2. The CDR3 is cut off 4 residues early in the read; its end comes from the germline J gene. Per germline, CDR1 SGHSN and CDR2 HYEKVE. V shed 2 bases and J 2 bases; nucleotides not matched to a gene: 4. The CDR3 extends over 15 amino acids.

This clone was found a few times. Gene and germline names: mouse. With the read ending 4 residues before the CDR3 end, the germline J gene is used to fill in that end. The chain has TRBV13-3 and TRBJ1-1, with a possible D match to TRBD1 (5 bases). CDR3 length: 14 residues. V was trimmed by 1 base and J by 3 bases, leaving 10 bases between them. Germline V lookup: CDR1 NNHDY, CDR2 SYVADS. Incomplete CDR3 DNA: TGTGCCAGCAGTGATTGGGGGTGGCACACA. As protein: CASSDWGWHT. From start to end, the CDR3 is CASSDWGWHTEVFF.

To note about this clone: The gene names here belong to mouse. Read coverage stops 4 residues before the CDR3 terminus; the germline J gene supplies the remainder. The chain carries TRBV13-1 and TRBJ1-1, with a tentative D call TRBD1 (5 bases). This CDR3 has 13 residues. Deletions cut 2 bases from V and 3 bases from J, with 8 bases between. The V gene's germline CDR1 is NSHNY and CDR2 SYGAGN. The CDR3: CASSDRADTEVFF. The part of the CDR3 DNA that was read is TGTGCCAGCAGTGACAGGGCGGACACA.

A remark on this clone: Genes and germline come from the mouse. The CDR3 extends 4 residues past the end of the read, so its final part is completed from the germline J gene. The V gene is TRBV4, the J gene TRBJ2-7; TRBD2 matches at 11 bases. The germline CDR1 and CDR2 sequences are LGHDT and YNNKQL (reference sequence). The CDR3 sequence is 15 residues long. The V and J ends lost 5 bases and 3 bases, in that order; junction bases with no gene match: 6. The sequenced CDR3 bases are TGTGCCAGCAGCCTCCGGGACTGGGGGTTCTAT. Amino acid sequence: CASSLRDWGFY. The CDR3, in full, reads CASSLRDWGFYEQYF.